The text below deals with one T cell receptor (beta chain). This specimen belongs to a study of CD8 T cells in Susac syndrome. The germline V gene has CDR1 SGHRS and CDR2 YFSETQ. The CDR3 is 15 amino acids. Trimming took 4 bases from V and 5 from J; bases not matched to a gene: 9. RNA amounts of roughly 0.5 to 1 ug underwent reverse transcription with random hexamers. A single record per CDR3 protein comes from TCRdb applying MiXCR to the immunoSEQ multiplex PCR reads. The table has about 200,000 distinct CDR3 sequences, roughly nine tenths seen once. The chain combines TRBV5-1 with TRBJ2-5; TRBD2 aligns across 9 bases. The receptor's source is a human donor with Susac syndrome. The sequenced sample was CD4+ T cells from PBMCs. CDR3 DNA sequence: TGCGCCAGCAGCAAACCGGGACTAGCAGGGGAGACCCAGTACTTC. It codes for CASSKPGLAGETQYF.